This T cell receptor (beta chain) was documented in a study of blood T cell repertoires in COVID-19. This CDR3 is built from 17 residues. The V gene end was trimmed by 4 bases and the J gene end by 5 bases; junction bases not matched to a gene: 8. Per the germline V gene, CDR1 is MNHEY and CDR2 is SMNVEV (reference sequence). Original methodology: From reference gene primer amplification, estimates of nucleated cell counts were derived. The assay was immunoSEQ multiplex PCR, and TCRdb's table has in-frame clones only and misses some. V and J calls and clone size are those listed in that table; D and trimming were worked out from the DNA. The data contain about 170,000 clones, approximately 84% of them seen just once; the ten biggest clones take up roughly 8%.

The source is a middle-aged man who had recovered from COVID-19. This chain uses TRBV27 with TRBJ2-2, with 12 bases fitting TRBD2. The source material was peripheral blood. In DNA form, the CDR3 reads TGTGCCAGCAGTTCACTAGCGGGAGGCCCAGGAACCGGGGAGCTGTTTTTT. Translating it yields CASSSLAGGPGTGELFF.